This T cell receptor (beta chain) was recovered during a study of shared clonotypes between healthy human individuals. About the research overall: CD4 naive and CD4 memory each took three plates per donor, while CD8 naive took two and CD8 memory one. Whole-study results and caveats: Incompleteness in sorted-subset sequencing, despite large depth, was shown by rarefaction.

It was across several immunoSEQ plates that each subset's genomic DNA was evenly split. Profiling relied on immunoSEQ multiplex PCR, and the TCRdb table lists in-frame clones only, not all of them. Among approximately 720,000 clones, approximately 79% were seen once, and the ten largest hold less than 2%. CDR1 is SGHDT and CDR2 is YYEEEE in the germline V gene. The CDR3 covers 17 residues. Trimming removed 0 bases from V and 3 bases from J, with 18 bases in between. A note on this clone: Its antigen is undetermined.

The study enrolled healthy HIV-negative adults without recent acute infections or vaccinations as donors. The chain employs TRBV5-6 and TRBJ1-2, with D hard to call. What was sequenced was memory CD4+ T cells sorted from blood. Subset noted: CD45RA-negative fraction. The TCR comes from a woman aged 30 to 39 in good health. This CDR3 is CASSLVGGQERDYGYTF. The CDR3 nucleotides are TGTGCCAGCAGCTTGGTTGGAGGGCAAGAGCGCGACTATGGCTACACCTTC.